The source of this T cell receptor (beta chain) is a study of technical replicates of blood from a few donors. Produced via immunoSEQ multiplex PCR; TCRdb's table is partial and in-frame only. This sample yields 75,000 to 100,000 clones, of which roughly 94% are seen a single time; approximately 0.25% belongs to the top ten. The table lists this clone with a count of one. The V and J ends lost 4 bases and 2 bases respectively, with 12 bases between them. In germline, CDR1 is MGHDK, CDR2 SYGVNS. The CDR3 has 15 amino acids. The sequenced sample was T cells isolated from PBMCs. J is TRBJ1-5 and V is TRBV25-1; D gene unclear. The receptor was isolated from a human donor in good health. CDR3 sequence reads: CASSVAGDGNQPQHF. In nucleotides, the CDR3 is TGTGCCAGCAGTGTTGCCGGGGATGGCAATCAGCCCCAGCATTTT.